These 27 T cell receptor beta chains share one sample of origin, sequenced in a study of cytomegalovirus exposure and HLA in healthy donors. TCRdb keeps only in-frame clones here, not all; method: immunoSEQ multiplex PCR. Here the sample spans about 120,000 clones, roughly 89% being singletons. What was sequenced was PBMCs. These receptors were taken from a woman in her late teens or twenties in good health and CMV-seronegative.

The gene calls are TRBV18 and TRBJ2-1, with 12 bases lining up with TRBD2. With 5 bases clipped from V and 0 bases from J, the junction kept 11 bases outside the gene matches. Germline V lookup: CDR1 KGHSH, CDR2 LQKENI. CDR3 size: 19 residues. The CDR3 nucleotides are TGTGCCAGCTCAACCTCCGGGACTAGCGGGCCTAGCTCCTACAATGAGCAGTTCTTC. It encodes CASSTSGTSGPSSYNEQFF.

J is TRBJ2-3 and V is TRBV28; 7 nucleotides line up with TRBD1. The CDR3 is 15 residues long. V shed 4 bases and J 1 base; nucleotides not matched to a gene: 5. Germline V gene lookup returns CDR1 MDHEN and CDR2 SYDVKM. The CDR3 DNA follows: TGTGCCAGCAGTTATTGGCAGGGGGGCACAGATACGCAGTATTTT. Residues: CASSYWQGGTDTQYF.

This clone has a handful of counts. This chain joins TRBV6-5 and TRBJ1-6; D uncertain. V was pared by 6 bases and J by 1 base, with 10 bases between. This CDR3 has 15 residues. Germline CDR1 MNHEY, CDR2 SVGAGI. The CDR3 DNA reads as TGTGCCAGCAGCGGCCCGGGGTCCTATAATTCACCCCTCCACTTT. It encodes CASSGPGSYNSPLHF.

This clone appeared a single time. In nucleotides, the CDR3 is TGTGCCAGCAGTCCTATTGCGGGCACTGAAGCTTTCTTT. Its protein product is CASSPIAGTEAFF. V and J are TRBV5-6 and TRBJ1-1; D gene uncertain. CDR1 and CDR2 from the germline V gene are SGHDT and YYEEEE. V was pared by 5 bases and J by 4 bases, with 12 bases between. The CDR3 covers 13 residues.

The chain has TRBV6-1 and TRBJ2-7; 9 bases align to TRBD2. The CDR3 covers 14 residues. J lost 3 bases, V lost 0 bases, and 0 bases had no gene match. Germline V gene lookup returns CDR1 MNHNS and CDR2 SASEGT. CDR3 nucleotide sequence: TGTGCCAGCAGTGAAGCACTAGCGGGCTACGAGCAGTACGTC. Its translation is CASSEALAGYEQYV.

The chain employs TRBV5-6 and TRBJ1-5; 12 nucleotides align to TRBD1. The CDR3 spans 19 residues. Per the germline V gene, CDR1 is SGHDT and CDR2 is YYEEEE. After removal of 6 bases from V and 0 bases from J, the junction contained 13 bases not matched to a gene. The CDR3 loop reads CASIKPQGQGASSNQPQHF. Here the CDR3 DNA reads TGTGCCAGCATCAAACCCCAGGGACAGGGGGCCTCTAGCAATCAGCCCCAGCATTTT.

The gene calls are TRBV30 and TRBJ1-6; maybe TRBD1 (5 bases). Between the trimmed V and J ends, which lost 8 bases and 7 bases, there was a span of 12 bases. The CDR3 sequence is 12 residues long. In germline, CDR1 is GTSNPN, CDR2 SVGIG (reference sequence). The CDR3 is CAGQGRNSPLHF. The CDR3 nucleotides read TGTGCCGGACAAGGACGCAATTCACCCCTCCACTTT.

The chain joins TRBV2 to TRBJ2-3, with a tentative D call TRBD1 (6 bases). Between the trimmed V and J ends, which lost 7 bases and 3 bases, there was a span of 11 bases. The CDR3 covers 13 residues. The V gene's germline CDR1 is SNHLY and CDR2 FYNNEI. DNA for the CDR3: TGTGCCAGCAAAGGACAGCCGACAGATACGCAGTATTTT. This gives the protein CASKGQPTDTQYF.

The CDR3 nucleotides read TGTGCCAGCAGTGAACAGGGGTACACCGGGGAGCTGTTTTTT. Translated, it gives CASSEQGYTGELFF. This chain connects TRBV25-1 to TRBJ2-2, with D perhaps TRBD1 (6 bases). The CDR3 runs 14 residues. The germline gives CDR1 MGHDK, CDR2 SYGVNS. V was trimmed by 2 bases and J by 3 bases, leaving 7 bases between them.

In DNA form, the CDR3 reads TGTGCCTGGAGTGTCGGGGACAGCTCTGGAAACACCATATATTTT. Translated: CAWSVGDSSGNTIYF. V usage is TRBV30 and J usage is TRBJ1-3; TRBD1 matches 7 bases. CDR3 length: 15 residues. Germline CDR1 GTSNPN, CDR2 SVGIG (reference sequence). V shed 0 bases and J 0 bases; nucleotides not matched to a gene: 2.

The chain joins TRBV2 to TRBJ2-5, with 11 bases matching TRBD1. The V segment lost 5 bases and the J segment 4 bases; nucleotides outside the gene matches: 18. Germline V gene data show CDR1 as SNHLY and CDR2 as FYNNEI. This CDR3 is 19 amino acids long. CDR3 residues: CASSTPTSGGDRGGETQYF. The CDR3 nucleotides read TGTGCCAGCAGTACACCTACAAGCGGAGGGGACAGGGGGGGAGAGACCCAGTACTTC. The entire variable domain, with the rest obtained from reference TRBV2 and TRBJ2-5, is as follows: EPEVTQTPSHQVTQMGQEVILRCVPISNHLYFYWYRQILGQKVEFLVSFYNNEISEKSEIFDDQFSVERPDGSNFTLKIRSTKLEDSAMYFCASSTPTSGGDRGGETQYFGPGTRLLVL.

This chain links TRBV5-1 with TRBJ1-2; D may be TRBD1 (6 bases). CDR3 length: 15 amino acids. Germline CDR1 reads SGHRS; CDR2 reads YFSETQ. V dropped 4 bases and J dropped 3 bases, with 16 bases sitting between them. The CDR3 coding sequence is TGCGCCAGCAGCACACGGGGGGGCGCGGACTATGGCTACACCTTC. As protein: CASSTRGGADYGYTF.

This clone appeared a single time. The chain recombines TRBV2 with TRBJ1-1; 11 nucleotides line up with TRBD1. This CDR3 has 16 amino acids. J gave up 2 bases and V 6 bases, and 8 bases lay outside the gene matches. The germline gives CDR1 SNHLY, CDR2 FYNNEI. The CDR3 here is CASRRTGGYINTEAFF. The CDR3 DNA sequence: TGTGCCAGCAGGCGGACAGGGGGCTATATCAACACTGAAGCTTTCTTT.

The J gene is TRBJ2-1, the V gene TRBV28, with 13 bases that match TRBD2. In germline, CDR1 is MDHEN, CDR2 SYDVKM. This CDR3 region has 15 residues. V trimming: 5 bases; J trimming: 9 bases; junction bases outside the gene matches: 7. DNA of the CDR3: TGTGCCAGCAGTCCCGGGACTAGCGGGATTGGTGAGCAGTTCTTC. It yields the protein CASSPGTSGIGEQFF.

This sequence joins TRBV28 and TRBJ1-5, with TRBD1 as a possible D gene (6 bases). V was clipped by 6 bases and J by 5 bases, with 14 bases between them. The germline CDR1 and CDR2 sequences are MDHEN and SYDVKM. The CDR3 has 14 amino acids. Here the CDR3 reads CASRPWTVDQPQHF. The CDR3 coding sequence is TGTGCCAGCAGGCCTTGGACAGTTGATCAGCCCCAGCATTTT.

The rearrangement uses TRBV29-1 and TRBJ2-3; TRBD1 aligns across 7 bases. The V gene end was trimmed by 4 bases and the J gene end by 3 bases; junction bases not matched to a gene: 7. The CDR3 covers 14 residues. Germline V gene lookup returns CDR1 SQVTM and CDR2 ANQGSEA. DNA of the CDR3: TGCAGCGTTGTAAGGGGGCACGGAACAGATACGCAGTATTTT. This encodes CSVVRGHGTDTQYF.

The V and J genes are TRBV10-3 and TRBJ1-1; D gene uncertain. The CDR3 runs to 14 residues. In germline, CDR1 is ENHRY, CDR2 SYGVKD. V lost 0 bases, J lost 1 base, and 6 bases lay in between. CDR3 bases: TGTGCCATCAGTGAGTCCGCAGGGAACACTGAAGCTTTCTTT. It specifies CAISESAGNTEAFF.

In this sample, this clone turned up once. This chain connects TRBV10-3 to TRBJ2-1; D might be TRBD1 (5 bases). The germline CDR1 and CDR2 sequences are ENHRY and SYGVKD. Trimming left V 6 bases short and J 0 bases short, with 18 bases between. The length of the CDR3 is 17 residues. The CDR3, as DNA: TGTGCCATCAGCGGACAAGGAAGTCAGAGCTCCTACAATGAGCAGTTCTTC. Amino acids: CAISGQGSQSSYNEQFF.

V is TRBV7-9 and J is TRBJ2-1; TRBD1 might be the D (5 bases). This CDR3 spans 15 amino acids. The V gene's germline CDR1 is SEHNR and CDR2 FQNEAQ (reference sequence). V lost 3 bases and J lost 8, with 17 bases in between. CDR3 amino acids: CASSFLVDSFHEQFF. The CDR3 nucleotides are TGTGCCAGCAGCTTTCTAGTTGACAGCTTCCATGAGCAGTTCTTC.

The V gene is TRBV28, the J gene TRBJ2-3; D unclear. The V end lost 4 bases, the J end lost 6 bases, and 11 bases lay between the germline ends. The CDR3 extends over 13 amino acids. Germline V gene sequence: CDR1 MDHEN, CDR2 SYDVKM. CDR3 nucleotide sequence: TGTGCCAGCAGTTCCTCCCTAACGGATACGCAGTATTTT. Protein: CASSSSLTDTQYF. The variable domain in full, completed from reference TRBV28 and TRBJ2-3, reads DVKVTQSSRYLVKRTGEKVFLECVQDMDHENMFWYRQDPGLGLRLIYFSYDVKMKEKGDIPEGYSVSREKKERFSLILESASTNQTSMYLCASSSSLTDTQYFGPGTRLTVL.

This rearrangement joins TRBV7-7 to TRBJ2-1; 9 bases agree with TRBD2. The V and J ends lost 3 bases and 9 bases, in that order; junction bases with no gene match: 15. The CDR3 contains 17 residues. Per the germline V gene, CDR1 is SSHAT and CDR2 is FNYEAQ (reference sequence). The DNA for the CDR3 is TGTGCCAGCAGCTTGGGGCAGTTAGCGGGAGAGGGTAGTGAGCAGTTCTTC. It translates to CASSLGQLAGEGSEQFF.

This clone was counted only a few times. The CDR3 loop reads CASRASGINYGYTF. CDR3 DNA sequence: TGTGCCAGCAGGGCATCAGGGATTAACTATGGCTACACCTTC. V is TRBV6-5 and J is TRBJ1-2, with a weak D call TRBD1 (5 bases). CDR1 and CDR2 from the germline V gene are MNHEY and SVGAGI. V was pared by 6 bases and J by 1 base, with 12 bases between. This CDR3 contains 14 residues.

The table lists this clone with a few counts. The junction departs from germline at one end; a sequencing error may be responsible. The chain recombines TRBV11-2 with TRBJ1-1; TRBD1 matches at 8 bases. Germline CDR1 SGHAT, CDR2 FQNNGV. This CDR3 region has 13 residues. CDR3 residues: CASSVDRGREAFF. CDR3 DNA: TGTGCCAGCAGCGTAGACAGGGGAAGGGAAGCTTTCTTT.

This clone was seen a single time. The V and J genes are TRBV11-1 and TRBJ2-5; D gene unclear. The CDR3 runs to 12 residues. Trimming stripped 2 bases from V and 5 bases from J, with 6 bases between. Germline V gene lookup returns CDR1 SGHAT and CDR2 FQDESV (reference sequence). The CDR3 sequence: CASSLSLETQYF. The CDR3, as DNA: TGTGCCAGCAGCTTATCTTTGGAGACCCAGTACTTC.

This clone came up a few times. The chain uses TRBV28 and TRBJ1-5; 7 bases agree with TRBD1. The V gene end was trimmed by 4 bases and the J gene end by 1 base; junction bases not matched to a gene: 7. CDR1 MDHEN and CDR2 SYDVKM come from the germline V gene. The CDR3 length is 16 residues. CDR3 DNA: TGTGCCAGCAGTTCCCCGACAGGGAAGAGCAATCAGCCCCAGCATTTT. It translates to CASSSPTGKSNQPQHF.

The chain employs TRBV6-5 and TRBJ1-1; 9 bases map to TRBD1. V shed 8 bases, J shed 1 base, and the junction held 5 bases outside the gene matches. The germline gives CDR1 MNHEY, CDR2 SVGAGI. The CDR3 sequence is 14 residues long. CDR3 residues: CASGKQGANTEAFF. Here the CDR3 DNA reads TGTGCCAGCGGAAAACAGGGGGCGAACACTGAAGCTTTCTTT.

The V and J genes are TRBV2 and TRBJ1-5; weak D call: TRBD1 (6 bases). The CDR3 contains 13 residues. Germline V gene data show CDR1 as SNHLY and CDR2 as FYNNEI. Trimming stripped 10 bases from V and 7 bases from J, with 17 bases between. The CDR3 is CATCPGERQPQHF. The CDR3 coding sequence is TGTGCCACCTGTCCAGGGGAGCGGCAGCCCCAGCATTTT.